Sequencing of this T cell receptor beta chain was carried out in a study of T-cell reconstitution after alpha-beta-depleted transplantation in children. The CDR3 runs to 13 residues. Trimming stripped 4 bases from V and 1 base from J, with 8 bases between. Germline CDR1 DFQATT, CDR2 SNEGSKA (reference sequence). A TCRbeta library incorporating unique molecular identifiers was prepared. Each CDR3 protein gets one entry after TCRdb re-called the PCR reads with MiXCR. The data show hundreds of thousands of distinct CDR3 sequences, around 17% seen once. Many counts were recorded for this clonotype. The clonotype comes from a human donor who donated a stem cell graft to a child with acute myeloid leukemia. Sample: PBMCs from the stem cell graft donor, taken from the stem cell graft. This chain joins TRBV20-1 and TRBJ1-5; the D gene is possibly TRBD1 (5 bases). This CDR3 reads CSATRVSNQPQHF. CDR3 coding DNA: TGCAGTGCTACCAGGGTGAGCAATCAGCCCCAGCATTTT.